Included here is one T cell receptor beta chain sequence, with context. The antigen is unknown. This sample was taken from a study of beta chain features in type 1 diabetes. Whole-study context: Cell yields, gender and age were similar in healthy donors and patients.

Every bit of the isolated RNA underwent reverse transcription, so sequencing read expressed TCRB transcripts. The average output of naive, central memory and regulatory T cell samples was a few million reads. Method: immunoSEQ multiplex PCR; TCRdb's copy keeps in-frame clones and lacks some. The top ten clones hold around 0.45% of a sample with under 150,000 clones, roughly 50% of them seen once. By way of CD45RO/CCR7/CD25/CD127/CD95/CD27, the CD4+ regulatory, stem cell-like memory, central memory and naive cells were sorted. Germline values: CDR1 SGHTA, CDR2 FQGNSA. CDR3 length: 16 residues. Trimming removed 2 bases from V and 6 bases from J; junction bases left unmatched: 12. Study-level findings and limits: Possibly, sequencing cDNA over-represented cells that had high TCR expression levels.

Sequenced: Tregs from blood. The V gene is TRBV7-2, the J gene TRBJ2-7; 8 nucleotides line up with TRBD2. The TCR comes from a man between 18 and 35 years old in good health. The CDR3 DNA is TGTGCCAGCAGCTTAAGGTTCGGAACGGGAGGGGTCGAGCAGTACTTC. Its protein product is CASSLRFGTGGVEQYF.